This T cell receptor beta chain is from a study of blood T cell repertoires in COVID-19. Study-wide background: Donors in the United States, Italy and Spain gave samples during acute or convalescent COVID-19. T cells, B-cell-depleted T cells, or PBMCs supplied cDNA or gDNA.

Germline CDR1 reads SGHVS; CDR2 reads FQNEAQ. The CDR3 runs 16 residues. V was pared by 5 bases and J by 6 bases, with 11 bases of the junction left unmatched. As handled by the study authors: From reference gene primer amplification, estimates of nucleated cell counts were derived. Clones were read by immunoSEQ multiplex PCR, and TCRdb kept only the in-frame ones, dropping some. V, J and clone size reflect that table, while D and trimming were determined from the DNA. The sample consists of fewer than 150,000 clones, approximately 85% of them appearing once. The chain is built from TRBV7-8 and TRBJ2-1; 9 bases align to TRBD2. The clonotype comes from a human donor in a cohort sampled during active COVID-19. The sample consisted of peripheral blood. The CDR3 here is CASSPRTSANVNEQFF. CDR3 bases: TGTGCCAGCAGCCCTAGGACTAGCGCCAATGTCAATGAGCAGTTCTTC.